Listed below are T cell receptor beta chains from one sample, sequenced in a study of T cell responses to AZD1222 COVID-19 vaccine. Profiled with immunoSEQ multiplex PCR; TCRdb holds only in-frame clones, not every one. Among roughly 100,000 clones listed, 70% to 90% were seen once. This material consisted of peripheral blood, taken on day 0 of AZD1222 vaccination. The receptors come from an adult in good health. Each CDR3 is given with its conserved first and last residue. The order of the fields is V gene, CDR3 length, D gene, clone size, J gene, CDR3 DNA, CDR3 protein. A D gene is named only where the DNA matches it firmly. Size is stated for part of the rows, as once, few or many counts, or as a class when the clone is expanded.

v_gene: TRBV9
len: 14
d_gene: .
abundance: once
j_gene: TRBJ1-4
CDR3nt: TGTGCCAGCAGCAAGACAGGTCCTAATGAAAAACTGTTTTTT
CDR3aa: CASSKTGPNEKLFF

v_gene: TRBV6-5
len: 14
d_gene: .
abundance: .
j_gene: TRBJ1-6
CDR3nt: TGTGCCAGCCAGGGGAGCTCCTATAATTCACCCCTCCACTTT
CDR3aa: CASQGSSYNSPLHF

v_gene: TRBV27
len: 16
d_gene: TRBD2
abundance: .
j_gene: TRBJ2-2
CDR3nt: TGTGCCAGCAGTAGAATAGCGGGAGGGCCACCCGGGGAGCTGTTTTTT
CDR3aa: CASSRIAGGPPGELFF

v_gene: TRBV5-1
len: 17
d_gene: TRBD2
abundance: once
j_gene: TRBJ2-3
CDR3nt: TGCGCCAGCAGTGGTCTTTCTCTAGCGGGAATCACAGATACGCAGTATTTT
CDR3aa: CASSGLSLAGITDTQYF

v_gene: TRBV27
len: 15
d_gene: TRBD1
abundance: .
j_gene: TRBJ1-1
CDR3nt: TGTGCCAGCAGTTTCGGGACAGGAATGAACACTGAAGCTTTCTTT
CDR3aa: CASSFGTGMNTEAFF

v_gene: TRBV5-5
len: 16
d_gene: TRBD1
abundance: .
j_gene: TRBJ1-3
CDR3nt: TGTGCCAGCAGCTCAGGGGGCCCGAGCTCTGGAAACACCATATATTTT
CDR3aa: CASSSGGPSSGNTIYF

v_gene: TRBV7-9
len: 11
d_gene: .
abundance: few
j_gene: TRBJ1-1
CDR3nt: TGTGCCAGCAGCTTCTCGGTTGAAGCTTTCTTT
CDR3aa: CASSFSVEAFF

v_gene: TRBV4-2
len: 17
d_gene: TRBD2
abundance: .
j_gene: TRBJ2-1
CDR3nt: TGTGCCAGCAGCCGGCGGGGGACTAGCGGGAGAGAGTATGAGCAGTTCTTC
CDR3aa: CASSRRGTSGREYEQFF

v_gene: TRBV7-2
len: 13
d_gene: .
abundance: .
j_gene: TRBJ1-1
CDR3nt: TGTGCCAGCAAACAAACCCGGAACACTGAAGCTTTCTTT
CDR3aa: CASKQTRNTEAFF

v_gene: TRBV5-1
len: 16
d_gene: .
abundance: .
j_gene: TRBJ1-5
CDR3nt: TGCGCCAGCAGCCCGGGGTGGGGGATGAGCAATCAGCCCCAGCATTTT
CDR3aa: CASSPGWGMSNQPQHF

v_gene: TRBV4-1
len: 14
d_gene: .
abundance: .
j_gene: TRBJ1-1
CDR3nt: TGCGCCAGCAGCCAAGGCCGACTACCGACTGAAGCTTTCTTT
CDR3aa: CASSQGRLPTEAFF

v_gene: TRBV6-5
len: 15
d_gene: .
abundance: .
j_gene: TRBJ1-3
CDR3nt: TGTGCCAGCAAGGGGGGGACACTCTCTGGAAACACCATATATTTT
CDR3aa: CASKGGTLSGNTIYF

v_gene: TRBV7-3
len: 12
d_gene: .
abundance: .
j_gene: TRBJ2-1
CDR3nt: TGTGCCAGCAGCTTGAGGGGAAATGAGCAGTTCTTC
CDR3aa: CASSLRGNEQFF

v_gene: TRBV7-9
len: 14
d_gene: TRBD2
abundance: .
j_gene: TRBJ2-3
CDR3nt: TGTGCCAGCAGCCCCCTGACTAGCCCGGATACGCAGTATTTT
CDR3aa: CASSPLTSPDTQYF

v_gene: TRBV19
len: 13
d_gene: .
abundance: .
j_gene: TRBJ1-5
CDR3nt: TGTGCCAGTAGCCCAGGGTTAAGGCAGCCCCAGCATTTT
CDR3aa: CASSPGLRQPQHF

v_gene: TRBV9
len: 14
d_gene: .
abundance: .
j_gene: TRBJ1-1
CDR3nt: TGTGCCAGCAGCGTGCAACAGGGGAACACTGAAGCTTTCTTT
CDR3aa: CASSVQQGNTEAFF

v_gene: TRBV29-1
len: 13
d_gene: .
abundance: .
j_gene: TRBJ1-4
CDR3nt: TGCAGCGTTGACGGGACAAGGGGCGAAAAACTGTTTTTT
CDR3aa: CSVDGTRGEKLFF

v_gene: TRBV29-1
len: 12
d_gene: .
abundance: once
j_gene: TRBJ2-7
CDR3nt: TGCAGCGTCACACCTTCCGGCTACGAGCAGTACTTC
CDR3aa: CSVTPSGYEQYF

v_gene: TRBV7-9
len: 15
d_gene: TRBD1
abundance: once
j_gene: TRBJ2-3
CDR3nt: TGTGCCAGCAGCCCCTCCCAGGGGGCCGTGGATACGCAGTATTTT
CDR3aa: CASSPSQGAVDTQYF

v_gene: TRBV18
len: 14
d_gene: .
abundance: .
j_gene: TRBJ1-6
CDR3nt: TGTGCCAGCTCACCTGGGCAGGGGAATTCACCCCTCCACTTT
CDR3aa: CASSPGQGNSPLHF

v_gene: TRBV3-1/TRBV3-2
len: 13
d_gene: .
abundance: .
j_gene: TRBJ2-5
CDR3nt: TGTGCCAGCAGCCAAGGACACCAAGAGACCCAGTACTTC
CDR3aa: CASSQGHQETQYF

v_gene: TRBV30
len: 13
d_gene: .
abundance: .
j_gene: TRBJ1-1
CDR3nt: TGTGCCTGGGGATTCGGGCTGAACACTGAAGCTTTCTTT
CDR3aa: CAWGFGLNTEAFF

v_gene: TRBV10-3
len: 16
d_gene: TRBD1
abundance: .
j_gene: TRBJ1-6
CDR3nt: TGTGCCATCAGTGATGGACAGGGGGCGGATAATTCACCCCTCCACTTT
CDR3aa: CAISDGQGADNSPLHF

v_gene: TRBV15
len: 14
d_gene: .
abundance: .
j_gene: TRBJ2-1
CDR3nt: TGTGCCACCAGCAGAGGACAGTACTACAATGAGCAGTTCTTC
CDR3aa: CATSRGQYYNEQFF

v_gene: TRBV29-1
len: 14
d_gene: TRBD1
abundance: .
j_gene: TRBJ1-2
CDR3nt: TGCAGCGTTGAGATTGCGGGACAGAACTATGGCTACACCTTC
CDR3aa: CSVEIAGQNYGYTF

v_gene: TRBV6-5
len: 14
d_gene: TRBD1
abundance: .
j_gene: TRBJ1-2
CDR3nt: TGTGCCAGCGGCAGACAGGGTAGGAACTATGGCTACACCTTC
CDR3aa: CASGRQGRNYGYTF

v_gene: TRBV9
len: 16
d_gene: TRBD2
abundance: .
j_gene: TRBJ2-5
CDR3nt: TGTGCCAGCAGCGTCCACTCAAGCGGGAGCGGAGAGACCCAGTACTTC
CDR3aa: CASSVHSSGSGETQYF

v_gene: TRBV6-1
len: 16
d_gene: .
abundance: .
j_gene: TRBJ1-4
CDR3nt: TGTGCCAGCAGTGGCCCACGGGGAGGGGTAGAAGAAAAACTGTTTTTT
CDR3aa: CASSGPRGGVEEKLFF